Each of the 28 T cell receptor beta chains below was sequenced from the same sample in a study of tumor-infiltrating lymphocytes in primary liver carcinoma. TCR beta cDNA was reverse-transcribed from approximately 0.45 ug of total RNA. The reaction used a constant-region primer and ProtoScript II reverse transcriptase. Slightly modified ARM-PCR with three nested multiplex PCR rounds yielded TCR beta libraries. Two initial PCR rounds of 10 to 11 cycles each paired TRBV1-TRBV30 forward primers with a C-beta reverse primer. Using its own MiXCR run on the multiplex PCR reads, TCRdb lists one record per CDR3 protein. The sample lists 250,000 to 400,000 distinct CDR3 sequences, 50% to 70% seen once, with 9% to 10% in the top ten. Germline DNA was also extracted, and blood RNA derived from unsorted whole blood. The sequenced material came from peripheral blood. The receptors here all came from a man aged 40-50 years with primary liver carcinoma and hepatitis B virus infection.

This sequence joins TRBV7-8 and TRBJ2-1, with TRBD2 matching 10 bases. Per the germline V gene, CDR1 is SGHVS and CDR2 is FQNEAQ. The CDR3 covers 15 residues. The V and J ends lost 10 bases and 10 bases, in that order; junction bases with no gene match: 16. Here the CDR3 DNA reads TGTGCCACCACGCTCCCCAAGCGGGAGGGTTTGGAGCAGTTCTTC. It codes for CATTLPKREGLEQFF.

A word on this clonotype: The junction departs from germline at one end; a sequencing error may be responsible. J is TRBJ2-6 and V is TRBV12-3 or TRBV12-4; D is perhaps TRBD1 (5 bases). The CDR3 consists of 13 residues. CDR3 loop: CASTISGANFLTF. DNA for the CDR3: TGTGCCAGTACCATCTCTGGGGCCAACTTCCTGACTTTC.

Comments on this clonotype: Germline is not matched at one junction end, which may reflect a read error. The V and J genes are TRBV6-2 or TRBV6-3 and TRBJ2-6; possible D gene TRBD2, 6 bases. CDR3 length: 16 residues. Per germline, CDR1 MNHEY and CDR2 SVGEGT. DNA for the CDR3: TGTGCCAGCGATTACGCGGGACTCTCTGGGGCCAACGTCCTGACATTC. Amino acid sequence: CASDYAGLSGANVLTF.

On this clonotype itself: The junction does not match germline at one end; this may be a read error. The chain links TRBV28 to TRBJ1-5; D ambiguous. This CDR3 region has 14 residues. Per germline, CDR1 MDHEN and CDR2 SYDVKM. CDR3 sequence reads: CAGSYVYSNQPQHF. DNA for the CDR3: TGTGCCGGCAGTTACGTCTATAGCAATCAGCCCCAGCATTTT. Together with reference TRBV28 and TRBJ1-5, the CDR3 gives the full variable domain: DVKVTQSSRYLVKRTGEKVFLECVQDMDHENMFWYRQDPGLGLRLIYFSYDVKMKEKGDIPEGYSVSREKKERFSLILESASTNQTSMYLCAGSYVYSNQPQHFGDGTRLSIL.

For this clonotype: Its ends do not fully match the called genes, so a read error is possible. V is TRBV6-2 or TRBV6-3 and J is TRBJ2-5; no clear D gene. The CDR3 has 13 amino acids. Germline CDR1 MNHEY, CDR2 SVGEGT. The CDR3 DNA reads TGTGCCAGCGGTTATGCACAGCAGGAGACCCAGTACTTC. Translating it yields CASGYAQQETQYF.

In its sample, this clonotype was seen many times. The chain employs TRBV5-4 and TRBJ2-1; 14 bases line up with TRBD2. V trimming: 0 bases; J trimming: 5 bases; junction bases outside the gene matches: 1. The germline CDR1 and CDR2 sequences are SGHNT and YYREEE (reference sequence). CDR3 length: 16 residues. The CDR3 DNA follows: TGTGCCAGCAGCTTGGGGGGACTAGCGGGAGACAATGAGCAGTTCTTC. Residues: CASSLGGLAGDNEQFF.

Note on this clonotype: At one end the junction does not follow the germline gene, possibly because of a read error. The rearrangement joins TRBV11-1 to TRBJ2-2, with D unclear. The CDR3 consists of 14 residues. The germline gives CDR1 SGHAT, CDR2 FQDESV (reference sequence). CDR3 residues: CVSSLLGPGGELFF. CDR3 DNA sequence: TGTGTCAGCAGCTTACTTGGGCCGGGCGGGGAGCTGTTTTTT.

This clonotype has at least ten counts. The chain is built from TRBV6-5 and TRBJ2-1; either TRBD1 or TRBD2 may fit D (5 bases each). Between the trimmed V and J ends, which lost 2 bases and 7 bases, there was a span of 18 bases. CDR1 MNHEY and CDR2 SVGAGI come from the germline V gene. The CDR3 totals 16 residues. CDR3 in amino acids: CASSYGTGTQANEQFF. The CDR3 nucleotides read TGTGCCAGCAGTTACGGAACCGGGACGCAGGCAAATGAGCAGTTCTTC.

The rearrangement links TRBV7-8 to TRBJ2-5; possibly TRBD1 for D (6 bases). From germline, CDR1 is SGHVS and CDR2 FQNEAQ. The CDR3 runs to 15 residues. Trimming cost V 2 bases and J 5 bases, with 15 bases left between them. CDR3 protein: CASSLSPQGHETQYF. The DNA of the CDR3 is TGTGCCAGCAGCTTATCCCCGCAGGGGCACGAGACCCAGTACTTC.

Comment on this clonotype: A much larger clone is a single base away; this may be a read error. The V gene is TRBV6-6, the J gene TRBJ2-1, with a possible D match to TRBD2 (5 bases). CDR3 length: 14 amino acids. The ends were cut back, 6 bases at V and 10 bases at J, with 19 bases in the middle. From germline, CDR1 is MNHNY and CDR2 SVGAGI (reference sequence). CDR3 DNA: TGTGCCAGCAGCCCAGGCGGGCTTTCAAGGGAGCAGTTCTTC. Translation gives CASSPGGLSREQFF.

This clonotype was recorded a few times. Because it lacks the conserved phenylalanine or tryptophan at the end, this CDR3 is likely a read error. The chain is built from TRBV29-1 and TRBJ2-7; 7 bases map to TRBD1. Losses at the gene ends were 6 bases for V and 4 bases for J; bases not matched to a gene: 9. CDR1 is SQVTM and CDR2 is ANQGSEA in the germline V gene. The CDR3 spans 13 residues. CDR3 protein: CSVPGTDSYEQYL. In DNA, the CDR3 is TGCAGCGTGCCCGGGACAGATAGTTACGAGCAGTACCTC.

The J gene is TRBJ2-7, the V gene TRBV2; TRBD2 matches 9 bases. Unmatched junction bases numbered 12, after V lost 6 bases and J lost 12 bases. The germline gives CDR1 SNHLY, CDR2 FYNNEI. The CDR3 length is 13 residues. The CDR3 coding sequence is TGTGCCAGCAGCTCCGGGACTAGCAGTTGGGGGTACTTC. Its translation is CASSSGTSSWGYF.

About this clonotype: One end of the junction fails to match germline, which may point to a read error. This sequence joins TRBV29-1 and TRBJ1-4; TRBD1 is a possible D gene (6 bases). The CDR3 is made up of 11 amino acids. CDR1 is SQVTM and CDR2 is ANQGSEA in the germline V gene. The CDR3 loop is CSVEDRETLFF. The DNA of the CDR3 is TGCAGCGTTGAGGACAGAGAAACACTGTTTTTT.

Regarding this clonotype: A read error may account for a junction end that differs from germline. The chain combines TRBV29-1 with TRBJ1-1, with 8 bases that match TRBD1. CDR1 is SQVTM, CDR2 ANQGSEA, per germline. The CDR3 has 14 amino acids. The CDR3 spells CGVGQGVVGTEAFF. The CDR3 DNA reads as TGCGGCGTTGGACAGGGTGTGGTCGGCACTGAAGCTTTCTTT.

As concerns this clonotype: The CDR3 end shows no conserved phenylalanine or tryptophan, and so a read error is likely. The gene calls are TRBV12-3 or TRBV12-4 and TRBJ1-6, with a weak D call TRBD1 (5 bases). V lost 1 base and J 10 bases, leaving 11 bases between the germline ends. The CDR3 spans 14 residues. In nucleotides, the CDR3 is TGTGCCAGCAGTTTAGGGGGGAAGAGCTCACCCCTCCACTGT. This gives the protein CASSLGGKSSPLHC.

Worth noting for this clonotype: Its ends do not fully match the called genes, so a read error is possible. Written as DNA, the CDR3 is TGTGCCACCAGACCTTCACCGGGACATAACACTGAGGCTTTCTTT. Residues: CATRPSPGHNTEAFF. V is TRBV6-5 and J is TRBJ1-1; D is possibly TRBD1 (6 bases). In germline, CDR1 is MNHEY, CDR2 SVGAGI. This CDR3 spans 15 amino acids.

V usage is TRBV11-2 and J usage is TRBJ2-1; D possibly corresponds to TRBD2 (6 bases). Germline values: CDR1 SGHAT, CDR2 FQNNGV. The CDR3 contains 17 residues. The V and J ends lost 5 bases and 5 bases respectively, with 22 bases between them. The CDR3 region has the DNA TGTGCCAGCAGCCAGGGAGGTTGGACCCCCCATGACAATGAGCAGTTCTTC. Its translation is CASSQGGWTPHDNEQFF.

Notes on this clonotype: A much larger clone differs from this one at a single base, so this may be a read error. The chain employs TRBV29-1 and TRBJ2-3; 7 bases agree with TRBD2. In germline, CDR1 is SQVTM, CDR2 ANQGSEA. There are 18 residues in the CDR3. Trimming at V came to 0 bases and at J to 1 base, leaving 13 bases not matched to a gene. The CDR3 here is CSVEDQWTKAGGTDTQYF. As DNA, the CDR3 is TGCAGCGTTGAAGATCAGTGGACCAAGGCGGGAGGCACAGATACGCAGTATTTT.

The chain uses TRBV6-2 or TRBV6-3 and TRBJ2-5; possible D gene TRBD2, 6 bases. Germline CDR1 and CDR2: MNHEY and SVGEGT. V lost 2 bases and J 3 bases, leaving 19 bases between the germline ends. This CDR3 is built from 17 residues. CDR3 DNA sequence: TGTGCCAGCAGTTACGATTTTAGGAGGGACGAAGAAGAGACCCAGTACTTC. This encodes CASSYDFRRDEEETQYF.

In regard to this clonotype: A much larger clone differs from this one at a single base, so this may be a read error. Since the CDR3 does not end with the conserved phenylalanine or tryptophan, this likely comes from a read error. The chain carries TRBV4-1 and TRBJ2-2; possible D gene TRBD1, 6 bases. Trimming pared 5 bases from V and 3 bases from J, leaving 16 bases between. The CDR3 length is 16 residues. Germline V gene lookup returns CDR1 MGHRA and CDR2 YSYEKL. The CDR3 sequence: CASSSLVGADTGELFI. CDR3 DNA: TGCGCCAGCAGCTCCTTGGTGGGGGCGGACACCGGGGAGCTGTTTATT.

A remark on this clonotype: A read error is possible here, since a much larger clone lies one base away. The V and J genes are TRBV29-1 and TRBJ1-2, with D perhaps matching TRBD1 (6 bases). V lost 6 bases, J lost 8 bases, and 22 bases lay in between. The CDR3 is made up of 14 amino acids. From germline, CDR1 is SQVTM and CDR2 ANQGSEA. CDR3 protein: CSVEKKGGRAGYTF. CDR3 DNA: TGCAGCGTCGAAAAAAAGGGGGGGCGGGCAGGCTACACCTTC.

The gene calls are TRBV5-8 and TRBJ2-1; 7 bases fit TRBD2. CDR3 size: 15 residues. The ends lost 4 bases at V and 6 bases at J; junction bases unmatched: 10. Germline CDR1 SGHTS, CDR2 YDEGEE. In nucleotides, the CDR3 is TGTGCCAGCAGCCCTAACGGGAGGATCGGCAATGAGCAGTTCTTC. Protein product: CASSPNGRIGNEQFF.

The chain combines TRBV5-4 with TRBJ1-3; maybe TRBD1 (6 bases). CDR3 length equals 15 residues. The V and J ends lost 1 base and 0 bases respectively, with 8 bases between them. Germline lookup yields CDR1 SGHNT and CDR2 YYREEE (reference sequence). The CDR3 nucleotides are TGTGCCAGCAGCTTGACAGGGTACTCTGGAAACACCATATATTTT. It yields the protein CASSLTGYSGNTIYF.

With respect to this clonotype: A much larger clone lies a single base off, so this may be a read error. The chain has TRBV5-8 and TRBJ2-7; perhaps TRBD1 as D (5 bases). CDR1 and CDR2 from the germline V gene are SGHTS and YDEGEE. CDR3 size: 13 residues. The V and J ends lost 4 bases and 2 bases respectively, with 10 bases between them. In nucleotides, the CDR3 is TGTGCCAGCAGCGTAAGACAGCCCTACGAGCAGTACTTC. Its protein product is CASSVRQPYEQYF.

Here the CDR3 DNA reads TGTGCCAGCAGTGGAGCTAGAAACGAGCAGTACTTC. Residues: CASSGARNEQYF. J is TRBJ2-7 and V is TRBV25-1; D not resolved. Looked up from germline, CDR1 is MGHDK and CDR2 is SYGVNS. The CDR3 is 12 residues long. V lost 4 bases to trimming and J lost 5 bases, with 9 bases between them.

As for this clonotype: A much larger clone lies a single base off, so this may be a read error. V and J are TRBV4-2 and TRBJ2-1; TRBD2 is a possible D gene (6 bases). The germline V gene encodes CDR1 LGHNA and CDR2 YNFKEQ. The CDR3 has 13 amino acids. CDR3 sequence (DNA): TGTGTCAGCAGCCAAGATTGGGGGGATGAGCAGTTCTTC. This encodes CVSSQDWGDEQFF.

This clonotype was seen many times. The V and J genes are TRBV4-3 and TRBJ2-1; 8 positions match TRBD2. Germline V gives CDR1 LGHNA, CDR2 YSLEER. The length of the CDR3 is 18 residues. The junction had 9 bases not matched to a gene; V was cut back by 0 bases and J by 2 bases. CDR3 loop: CASSQDYPGGVAYNEQFF. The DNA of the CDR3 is TGCGCCAGCAGCCAAGATTACCCCGGGGGGGTCGCCTACAATGAGCAGTTCTTC.

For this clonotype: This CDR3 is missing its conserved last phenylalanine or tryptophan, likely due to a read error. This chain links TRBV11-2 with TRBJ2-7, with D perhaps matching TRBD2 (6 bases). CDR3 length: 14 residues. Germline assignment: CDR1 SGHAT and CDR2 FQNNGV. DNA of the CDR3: TGTGCCAGCGGCTTGGGACTCGCTACCTACGAGCAGTACCTC. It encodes CASGLGLATYEQYL.